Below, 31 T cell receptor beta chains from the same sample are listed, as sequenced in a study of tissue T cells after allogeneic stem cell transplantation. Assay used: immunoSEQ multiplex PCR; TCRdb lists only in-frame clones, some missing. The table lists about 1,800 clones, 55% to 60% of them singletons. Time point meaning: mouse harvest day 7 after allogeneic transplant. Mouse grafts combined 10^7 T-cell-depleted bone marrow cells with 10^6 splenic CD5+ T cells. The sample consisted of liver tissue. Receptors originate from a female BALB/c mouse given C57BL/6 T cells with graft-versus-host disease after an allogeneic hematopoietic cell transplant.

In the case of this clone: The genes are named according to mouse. The part of the CDR3 DNA that was read is TGTGCCAGCTCCCCTGGGACAGCTAGTGCAGAAACGCTGTAT. It specifies CASSPGTASAETLY. The CDR3 reads in full as CASSPGTASAETLYF. This chain uses TRBV12-2 with TRBJ2-3; 7 bases fit TRBD1. The read falls 1 residue short of the CDR3 end, and the missing part is taken from the germline J gene. There are 15 residues in the CDR3. Losses at the gene ends were 4 bases for V and 0 bases for J; bases not matched to a gene: 6. Germline CDR1 and CDR2: SGHLS and HYDKME.

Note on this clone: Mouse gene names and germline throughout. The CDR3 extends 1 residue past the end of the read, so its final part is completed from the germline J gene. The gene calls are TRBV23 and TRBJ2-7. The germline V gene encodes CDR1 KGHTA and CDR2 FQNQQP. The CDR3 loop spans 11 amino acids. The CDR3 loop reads CSSSQSYEQYF. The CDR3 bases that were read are TGCTCCAGCAGTCAATCCTATGAACAGTAC.

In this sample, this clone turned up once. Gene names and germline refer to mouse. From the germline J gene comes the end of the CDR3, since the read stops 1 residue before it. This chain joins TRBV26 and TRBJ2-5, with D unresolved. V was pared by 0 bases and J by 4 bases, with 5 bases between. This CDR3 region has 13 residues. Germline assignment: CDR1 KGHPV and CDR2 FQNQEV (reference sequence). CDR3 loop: CASSLSTKDTQYF. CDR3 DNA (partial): TGTGCCAGCAGTCTGTCGACAAAAGACACCCAGTAC. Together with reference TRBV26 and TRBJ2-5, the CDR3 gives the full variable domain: NSKVIQTPRYLVKGQGQKAKMRCIPEKGHPVVFWYQQNKNNEFKFLINFQNQEVLQQIDMTEKRFSAECPSNSPCSLEIQSSEAGDSALYLCASSLSTKDTQYFGPGTRLLVL.

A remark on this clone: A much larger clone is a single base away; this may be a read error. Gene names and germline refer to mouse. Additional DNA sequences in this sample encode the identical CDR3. Incomplete CDR3 DNA: TGTGCCAGCAGTCTAGTCGGGACAATCTATGCTGAGCAGTTC. The encoded protein is CASSLVGTIYAEQF. The entire CDR3 reads CASSLVGTIYAEQFF. The gene calls are TRBV14 and TRBJ2-1; TRBD1 might be the D (6 bases). The read finishes 1 residue shy of the CDR3 end, and the germline J gene is used to complete it. CDR1 and CDR2 from the germline V gene are SGHDT and FRDEAV. This CDR3 has 15 amino acids. Trimming removed 4 bases at V and 3 bases at J, with 14 bases between.

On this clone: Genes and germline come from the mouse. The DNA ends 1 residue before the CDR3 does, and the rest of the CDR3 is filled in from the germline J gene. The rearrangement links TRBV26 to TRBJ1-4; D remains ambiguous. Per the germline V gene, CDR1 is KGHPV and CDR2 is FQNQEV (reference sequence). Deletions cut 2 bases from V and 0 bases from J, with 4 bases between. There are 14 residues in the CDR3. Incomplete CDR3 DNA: TGTGCCAGCAGTCTGATAATTTCCAACGAAAGATTATTT. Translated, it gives CASSLIISNERLF. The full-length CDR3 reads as CASSLIISNERLFF.

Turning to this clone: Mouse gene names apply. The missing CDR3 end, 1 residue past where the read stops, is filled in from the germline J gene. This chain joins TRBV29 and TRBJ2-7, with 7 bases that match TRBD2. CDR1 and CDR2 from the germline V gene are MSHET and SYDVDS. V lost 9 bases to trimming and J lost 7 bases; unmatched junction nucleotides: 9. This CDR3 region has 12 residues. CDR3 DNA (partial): TGTGCTAGTTACTGGGGATCTGAGGAACAGTAC. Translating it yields CASYWGSEEQY. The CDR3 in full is CASYWGSEEQYF.

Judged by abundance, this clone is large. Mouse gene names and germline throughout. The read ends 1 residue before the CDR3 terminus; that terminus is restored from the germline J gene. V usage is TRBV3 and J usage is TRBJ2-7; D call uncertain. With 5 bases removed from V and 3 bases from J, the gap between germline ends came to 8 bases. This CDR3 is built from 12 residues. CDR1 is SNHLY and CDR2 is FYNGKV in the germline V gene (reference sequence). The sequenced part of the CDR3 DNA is TGTGCCAGCAGCCCGGGCAGCTATGAACAGTAC. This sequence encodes CASSPGSYEQY. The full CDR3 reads CASSPGSYEQYF.

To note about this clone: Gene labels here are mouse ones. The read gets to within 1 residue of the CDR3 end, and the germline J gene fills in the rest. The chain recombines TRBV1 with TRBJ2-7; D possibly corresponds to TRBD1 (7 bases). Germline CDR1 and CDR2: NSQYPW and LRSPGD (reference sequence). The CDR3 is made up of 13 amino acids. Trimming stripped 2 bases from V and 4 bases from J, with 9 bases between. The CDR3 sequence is CTCSAQGGYEQYF. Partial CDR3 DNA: TGCACCTGCAGTGCACAGGGGGGTTATGAACAGTAC.

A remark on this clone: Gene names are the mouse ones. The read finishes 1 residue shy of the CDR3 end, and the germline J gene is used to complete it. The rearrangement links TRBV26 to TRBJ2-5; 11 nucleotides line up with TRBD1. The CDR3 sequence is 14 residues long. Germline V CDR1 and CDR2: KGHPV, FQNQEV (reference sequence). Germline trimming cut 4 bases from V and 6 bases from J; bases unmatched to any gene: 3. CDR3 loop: CASSPGQGADTQYF. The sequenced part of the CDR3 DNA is TGTGCCAGCAGTCCCGGACAGGGGGCGGACACCCAGTAC.

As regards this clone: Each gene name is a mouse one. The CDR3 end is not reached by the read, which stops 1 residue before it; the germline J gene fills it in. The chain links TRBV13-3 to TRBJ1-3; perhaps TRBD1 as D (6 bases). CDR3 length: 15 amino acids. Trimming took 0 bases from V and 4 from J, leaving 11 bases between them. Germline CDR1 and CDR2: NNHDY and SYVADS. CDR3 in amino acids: CASSDAGGRGNTLYF. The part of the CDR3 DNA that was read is TGTGCCAGCAGTGATGCCGGGGGGCGCGGAAATACGCTCTAT.

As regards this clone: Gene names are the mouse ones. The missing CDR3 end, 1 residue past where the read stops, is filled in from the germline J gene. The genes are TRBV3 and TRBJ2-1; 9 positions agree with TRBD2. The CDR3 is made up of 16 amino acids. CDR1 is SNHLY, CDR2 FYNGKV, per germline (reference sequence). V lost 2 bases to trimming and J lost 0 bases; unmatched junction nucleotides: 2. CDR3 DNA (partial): TGTGCCAGCAGCTTAAGCTGGGGGGGTAACTATGCTGAGCAGTTC. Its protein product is CASSLSWGGNYAEQF. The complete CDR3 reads CASSLSWGGNYAEQFF.

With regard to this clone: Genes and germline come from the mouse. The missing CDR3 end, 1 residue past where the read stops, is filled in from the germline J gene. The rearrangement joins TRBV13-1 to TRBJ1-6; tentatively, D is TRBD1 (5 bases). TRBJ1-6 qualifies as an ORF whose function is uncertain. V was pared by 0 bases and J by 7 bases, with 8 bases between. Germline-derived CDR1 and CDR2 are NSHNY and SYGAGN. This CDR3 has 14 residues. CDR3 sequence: CASSDARQNSPLYF. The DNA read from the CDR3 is TGTGCCAGCAGTGATGCACGACAGAATTCGCCCCTCTAC.

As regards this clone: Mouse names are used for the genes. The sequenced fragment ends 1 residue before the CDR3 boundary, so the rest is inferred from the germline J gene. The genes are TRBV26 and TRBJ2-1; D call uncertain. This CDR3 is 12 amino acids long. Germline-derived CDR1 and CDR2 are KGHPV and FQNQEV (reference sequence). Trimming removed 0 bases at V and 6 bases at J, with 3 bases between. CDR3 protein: CASSLSFAEQFF. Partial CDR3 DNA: TGTGCCAGCAGTCTGTCGTTTGCTGAGCAGTTC.

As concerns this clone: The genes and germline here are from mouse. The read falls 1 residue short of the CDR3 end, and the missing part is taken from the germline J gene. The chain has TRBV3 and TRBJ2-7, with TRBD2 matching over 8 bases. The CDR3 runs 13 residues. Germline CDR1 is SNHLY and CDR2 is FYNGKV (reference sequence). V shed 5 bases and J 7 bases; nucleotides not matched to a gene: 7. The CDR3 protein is CASSLSGGREQYF. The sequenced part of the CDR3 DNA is TGTGCCAGCAGCCTCTCTGGGGGGCGAGAACAGTAC.

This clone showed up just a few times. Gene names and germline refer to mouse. The DNA read from the CDR3 is TGTGCCAGCAGTCCGGGACAGTTCTATGAACAGTAC. This codes for CASSPGQFYEQY. The CDR3 in full is CASSPGQFYEQYF. The J gene is TRBJ2-7, the V gene TRBV26; 7 bases map to TRBD1. The read ends 1 residue before the CDR3 terminus; that terminus is restored from the germline J gene. The V gene end was trimmed by 4 bases and the J gene end by 3 bases; junction bases not matched to a gene: 3. The germline V gene has CDR1 KGHPV and CDR2 FQNQEV (reference sequence). The CDR3 totals 13 residues.

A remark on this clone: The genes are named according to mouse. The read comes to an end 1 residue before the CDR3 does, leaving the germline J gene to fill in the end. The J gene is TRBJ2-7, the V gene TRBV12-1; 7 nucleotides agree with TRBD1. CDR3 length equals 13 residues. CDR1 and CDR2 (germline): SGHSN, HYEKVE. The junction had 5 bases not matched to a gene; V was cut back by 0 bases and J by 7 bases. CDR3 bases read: TGTGCCAGCTCTCTCACAGGGGAGGGGGAACAGTAC. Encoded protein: CASSLTGEGEQY. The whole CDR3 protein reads CASSLTGEGEQYF.

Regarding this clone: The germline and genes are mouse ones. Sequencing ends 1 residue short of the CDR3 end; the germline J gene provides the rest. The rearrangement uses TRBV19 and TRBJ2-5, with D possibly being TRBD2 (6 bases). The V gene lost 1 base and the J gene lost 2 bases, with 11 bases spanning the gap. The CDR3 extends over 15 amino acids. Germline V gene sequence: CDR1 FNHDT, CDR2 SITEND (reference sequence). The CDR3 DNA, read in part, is TGTGCCAGCAGTATAATTGGGGGTCGCCAAGACACCCAGTAC. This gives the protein CASSIIGGRQDTQY. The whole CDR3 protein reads CASSIIGGRQDTQYF.

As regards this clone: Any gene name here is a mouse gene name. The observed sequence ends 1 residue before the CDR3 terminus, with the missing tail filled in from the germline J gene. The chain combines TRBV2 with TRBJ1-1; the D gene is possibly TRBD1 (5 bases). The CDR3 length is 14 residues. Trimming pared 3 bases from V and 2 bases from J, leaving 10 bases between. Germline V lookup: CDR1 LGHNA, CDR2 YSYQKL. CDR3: CASSHPRDNTEVFF. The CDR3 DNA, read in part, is TGTGCCAGCAGCCACCCCAGGGACAACACAGAAGTCTTC.

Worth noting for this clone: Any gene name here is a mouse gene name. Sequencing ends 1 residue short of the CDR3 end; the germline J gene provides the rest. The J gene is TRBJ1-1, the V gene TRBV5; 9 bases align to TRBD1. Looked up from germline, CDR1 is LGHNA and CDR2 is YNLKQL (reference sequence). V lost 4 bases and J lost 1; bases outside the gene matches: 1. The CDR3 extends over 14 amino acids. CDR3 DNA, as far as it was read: TGTGCCAGCAGCCGGGGACAGGGGAACACAGAAGTCTTC. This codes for CASSRGQGNTEVF. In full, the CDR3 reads CASSRGQGNTEVFF.

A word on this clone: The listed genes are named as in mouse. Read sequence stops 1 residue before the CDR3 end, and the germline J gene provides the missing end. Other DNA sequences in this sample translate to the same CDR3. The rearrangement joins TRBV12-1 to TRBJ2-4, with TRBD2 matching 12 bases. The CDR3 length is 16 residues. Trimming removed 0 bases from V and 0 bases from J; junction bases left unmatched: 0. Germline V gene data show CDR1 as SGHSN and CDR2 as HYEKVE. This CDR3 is CASSLGLGGSQNTLYF. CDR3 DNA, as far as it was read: TGTGCCAGCTCTCTCGGACTGGGGGGGAGTCAAAACACCTTGTAC. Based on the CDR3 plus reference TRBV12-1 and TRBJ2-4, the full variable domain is DSGVVQSPRHIIKEKGGRSVLTCIPISGHSNVVWYQQTLGKELKFLIQHYEKVERDKGFLPSRFSVQQFDDYHSEMNMSALELEDSAMYFCASSLGLGGSQNTLYFGAGTRLSVL.

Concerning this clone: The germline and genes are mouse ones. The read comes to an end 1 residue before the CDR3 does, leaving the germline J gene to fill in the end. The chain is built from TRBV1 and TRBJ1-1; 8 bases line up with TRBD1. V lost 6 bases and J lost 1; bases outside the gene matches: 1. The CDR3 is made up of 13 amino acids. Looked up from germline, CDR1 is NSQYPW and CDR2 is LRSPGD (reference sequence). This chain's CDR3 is CTCRDRGNTEVFF. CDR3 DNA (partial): TGCACCTGCAGAGACAGGGGAAACACAGAAGTCTTC.

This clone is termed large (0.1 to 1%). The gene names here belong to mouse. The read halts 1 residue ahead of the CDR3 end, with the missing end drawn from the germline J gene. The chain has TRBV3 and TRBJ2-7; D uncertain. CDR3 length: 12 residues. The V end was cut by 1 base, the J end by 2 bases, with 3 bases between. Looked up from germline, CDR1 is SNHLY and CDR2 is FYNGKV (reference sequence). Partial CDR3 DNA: TGTGCCAGCAGCTTAGGCACCTATGAACAGTAC. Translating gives CASSLGTYEQY. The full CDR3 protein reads CASSLGTYEQYF.

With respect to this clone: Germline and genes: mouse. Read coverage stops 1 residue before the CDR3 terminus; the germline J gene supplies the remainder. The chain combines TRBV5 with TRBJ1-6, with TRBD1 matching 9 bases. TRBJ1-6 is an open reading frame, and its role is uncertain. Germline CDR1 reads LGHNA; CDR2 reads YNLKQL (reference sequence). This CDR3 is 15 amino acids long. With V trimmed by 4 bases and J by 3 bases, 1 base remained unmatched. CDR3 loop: CASSRDRDYNSPLYF. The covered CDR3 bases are TGTGCCAGCAGCCGGGACAGGGACTATAATTCGCCCCTCTAC.

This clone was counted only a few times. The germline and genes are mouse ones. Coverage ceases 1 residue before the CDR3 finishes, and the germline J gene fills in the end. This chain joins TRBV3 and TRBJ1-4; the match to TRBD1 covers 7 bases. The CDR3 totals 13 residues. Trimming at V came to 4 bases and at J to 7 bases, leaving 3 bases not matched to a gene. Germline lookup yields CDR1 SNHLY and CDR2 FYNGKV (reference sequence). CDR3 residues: CASSYRGGERLFF. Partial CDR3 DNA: TGTGCCAGCAGCTACAGGGGTGGCGAAAGATTATTT.

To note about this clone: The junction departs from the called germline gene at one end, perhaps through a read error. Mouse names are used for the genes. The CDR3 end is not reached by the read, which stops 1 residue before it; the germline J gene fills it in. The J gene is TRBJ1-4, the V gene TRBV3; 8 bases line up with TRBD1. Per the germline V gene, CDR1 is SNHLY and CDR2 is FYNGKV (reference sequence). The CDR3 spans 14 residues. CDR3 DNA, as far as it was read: TGTGCCGGCAGCTTGGACAGGGACAACGAAAGATTATTT. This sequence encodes CAGSLDRDNERLF. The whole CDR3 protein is CAGSLDRDNERLFF.

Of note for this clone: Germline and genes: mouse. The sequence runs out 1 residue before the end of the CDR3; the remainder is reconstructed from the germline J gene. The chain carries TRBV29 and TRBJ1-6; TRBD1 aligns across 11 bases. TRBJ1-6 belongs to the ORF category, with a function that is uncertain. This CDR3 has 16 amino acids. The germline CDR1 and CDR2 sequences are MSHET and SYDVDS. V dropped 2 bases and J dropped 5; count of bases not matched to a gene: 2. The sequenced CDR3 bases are TGTGCTAGCAGTTTACCGGACAGGGGGCATAATTCGCCCCTCTAC. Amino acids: CASSLPDRGHNSPLY. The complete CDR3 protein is CASSLPDRGHNSPLYF.

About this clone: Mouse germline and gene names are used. Here the CDR3 reads CASSLYRGLAEQFF. Partial CDR3 DNA: TGTGCCAGCAGTCTGTATCGGGGTCTTGCTGAGCAGTTC. V usage is TRBV24 and J usage is TRBJ2-1; D unclear. The missing CDR3 end, 1 residue past where the read stops, is filled in from the germline J gene. CDR3 length equals 14 residues. Germline lookup yields CDR1 KGHTA and CDR2 FRNEEI. V lost 0 bases to trimming and J lost 6 bases, with 9 bases between them.

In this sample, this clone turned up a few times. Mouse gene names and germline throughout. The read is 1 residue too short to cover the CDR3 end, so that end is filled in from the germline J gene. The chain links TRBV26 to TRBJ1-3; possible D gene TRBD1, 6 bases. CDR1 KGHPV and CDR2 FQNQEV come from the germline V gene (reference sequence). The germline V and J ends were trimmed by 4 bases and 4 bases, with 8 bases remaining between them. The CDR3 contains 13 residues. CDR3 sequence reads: CASSPQGGNTLYF. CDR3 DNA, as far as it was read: TGTGCCAGCAGTCCCCAGGGGGGAAATACGCTCTAT.

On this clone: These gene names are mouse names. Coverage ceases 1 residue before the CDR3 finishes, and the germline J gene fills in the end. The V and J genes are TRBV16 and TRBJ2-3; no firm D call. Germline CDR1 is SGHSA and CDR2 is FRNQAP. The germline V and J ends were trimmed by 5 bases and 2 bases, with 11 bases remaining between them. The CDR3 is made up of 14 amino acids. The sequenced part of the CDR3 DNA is TGTGCAAGCAGCCCCCTGACATATGCAGAAACGCTGTAT. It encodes CASSPLTYAETLY. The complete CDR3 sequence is CASSPLTYAETLYF.

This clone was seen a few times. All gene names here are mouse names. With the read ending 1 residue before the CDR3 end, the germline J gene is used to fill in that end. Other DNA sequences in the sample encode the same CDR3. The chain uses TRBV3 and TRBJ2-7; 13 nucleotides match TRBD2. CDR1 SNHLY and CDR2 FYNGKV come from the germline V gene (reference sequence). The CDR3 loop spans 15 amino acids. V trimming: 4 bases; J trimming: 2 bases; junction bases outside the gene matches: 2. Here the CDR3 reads CASSSGTGGAYEQYF. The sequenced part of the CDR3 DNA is TGTGCCAGCAGCTCCGGGACTGGGGGGGCCTATGAACAGTAC.

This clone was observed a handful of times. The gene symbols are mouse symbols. The CDR3 DNA, read in part, is TGTGCCAGCAGTGATCTCTGGTTTGAACAGTAC. As protein: CASSDLWFEQY. The full CDR3 is CASSDLWFEQYF. This chain links TRBV13-3 with TRBJ2-7; D gene ambiguous. The CDR3 end lies 1 residue beyond the end of the read and is filled in from the germline J gene. The V end was cut by 1 base, the J end by 6 bases, with 8 bases between. Germline loops: CDR1 NNHDY, CDR2 SYVADS. The CDR3 has 12 amino acids.